These T cell receptor beta chains were read from a single sample in a study of CD8 T cells in Susac syndrome. TCRdb re-called the immunoSEQ multiplex PCR reads with MiXCR, one entry per CDR3 protein. The table shows some 150,000 distinct CDR3 sequences, with roughly 94% occurring only once. The sequenced sample consisted of CD8+ T cells from PBMCs. Every receptor here comes from a human donor with multiple sclerosis. The CDR3 runs from the conserved cysteine through the conserved F or W. Fields, in order: clone size, V gene, J gene, D gene, CDR3 protein. D genes are given only for firm matches. Size is stated for part of the rows, as once, few or many counts, or as a class when the clone is expanded.

clone_size: .
v_call: TRBV4-2
j_call: TRBJ2-3
d_call: TRBD2
cdr3_aa: CASSQAQRGGTDTQYF

clone_size: .
v_call: TRBV27
j_call: TRBJ2-1
d_call: .
cdr3_aa: CATRRQDNEQFF

clone_size: once
v_call: TRBV12-3/TRBV12-4
j_call: TRBJ2-5
d_call: .
cdr3_aa: CASSFFQETQYF

clone_size: .
v_call: TRBV3-1
j_call: TRBJ2-5
d_call: TRBD2
cdr3_aa: CASSHILAGGDQETQYF

clone_size: .
v_call: TRBV13
j_call: TRBJ1-2
d_call: TRBD1
cdr3_aa: CASSNRQGAHGYTF

clone_size: .
v_call: TRBV20-1
j_call: TRBJ2-7
d_call: .
cdr3_aa: CSATRDNELGEQYF

clone_size: .
v_call: TRBV13
j_call: TRBJ1-2
d_call: TRBD1
cdr3_aa: CASSLGRGQGPGGYTF

clone_size: few
v_call: TRBV12-3/TRBV12-4
j_call: TRBJ2-5
d_call: .
cdr3_aa: CASSWGETQYF

clone_size: .
v_call: TRBV27
j_call: TRBJ2-5
d_call: TRBD1
cdr3_aa: CASSLSGQGGWQETQYF

clone_size: few
v_call: TRBV7-3
j_call: TRBJ2-1
d_call: .
cdr3_aa: CASSGGSDNEQFF

clone_size: .
v_call: TRBV5-1
j_call: TRBJ1-1
d_call: TRBD1
cdr3_aa: CASSGRDRAVTEAFF

clone_size: .
v_call: TRBV20-1
j_call: TRBJ2-1
d_call: .
cdr3_aa: CSARPGGRNEQFF

clone_size: once
v_call: TRBV30
j_call: TRBJ2-5
d_call: TRBD1
cdr3_aa: CAWWTGETQYF

clone_size: .
v_call: TRBV15
j_call: TRBJ2-2
d_call: .
cdr3_aa: CATLQGTSGELFF

clone_size: .
v_call: TRBV27
j_call: TRBJ2-3
d_call: .
cdr3_aa: CASSSNVNTQYF

clone_size: .
v_call: TRBV12-3/TRBV12-4
j_call: TRBJ1-1
d_call: .
cdr3_aa: CASSLGTYEAFF

clone_size: .
v_call: TRBV3-1
j_call: TRBJ1-5
d_call: .
cdr3_aa: CASSQDLGSNQPQHF

clone_size: .
v_call: TRBV27
j_call: TRBJ2-2
d_call: .
cdr3_aa: CASRLAQNTGELFF

clone_size: .
v_call: TRBV14
j_call: TRBJ2-5
d_call: .
cdr3_aa: CASSPTGRGETQYF

clone_size: .
v_call: TRBV7-8
j_call: TRBJ2-7
d_call: .
cdr3_aa: CASTEPRGQDSYEQYF

clone_size: .
v_call: TRBV15
j_call: TRBJ1-1
d_call: TRBD1
cdr3_aa: CATSKDRQNTEAFF

clone_size: .
v_call: TRBV7-2
j_call: TRBJ2-7
d_call: TRBD1
cdr3_aa: CASSSSTGGDAYEQYF

clone_size: .
v_call: TRBV9
j_call: TRBJ2-5
d_call: .
cdr3_aa: CASSVGRVAETQYF

clone_size: .
v_call: TRBV11-2
j_call: TRBJ2-7
d_call: .
cdr3_aa: CASSLGRLSEQYF

clone_size: .
v_call: TRBV20-1
j_call: TRBJ1-5
d_call: .
cdr3_aa: CSARDGSGRGQPQHF